What follows are 9 T cell receptor beta chains derived from one specimen sequenced in a study of blood T cell repertoires in COVID-19. Libraries were prepared by immunoSEQ multiplex PCR; TCRdb keeps only in-frame clonotypes and omits some of them. The sample comprises about 170,000 clones, approximately 87% of which are singletons, and approximately 4.7% rests with the top ten. Specimen: PBMCs or T cells enriched from blood (not recorded which). All receptors come from a woman in her forties or fifties who had recovered from COVID-19.

The chain links TRBV7-9 to TRBJ1-6; 8 nucleotides match TRBD1. The V segment lost 4 bases and the J segment 10 bases; nucleotides outside the gene matches: 9. Looked up from germline, CDR1 is SEHNR and CDR2 is FQNEAQ (reference sequence). The CDR3 contains 15 residues. This CDR3 reads CASSSDRAGRSPLHF. For the CDR3, the DNA is TGTGCCAGCAGCTCGGACAGGGCGGGACGGTCACCCCTCCACTTT. The variable domain in full, completed from reference TRBV7-9 and TRBJ1-6, reads DTGVSQNPRHKITKRGQNVTFRCDPISEHNRLYWYRQTLGQGPEFLTYFQNEAQLEKSRLLSDRFSAERPKGSFSTLEIQRTEQGDSAMYLCASSSDRAGRSPLHFGNGTRLTVT.

This chain uses TRBV20-1 with TRBJ1-2, with D unclear. V was shortened by 3 bases and J by 4 bases, with 18 bases between the two germline ends. The CDR3 loop spans 15 amino acids. CDR1 and CDR2 (germline): DFQATT, SNEGSKA (reference sequence). DNA for the CDR3: TGCAGTGCTAGTGCCCCTGGTTCGACGGGCTATGGCTACACCTTC. This encodes CSASAPGSTGYGYTF.

This clone was recorded once. The chain carries TRBV28 and TRBJ1-5; D remains unclear. CDR1 is MDHEN and CDR2 is SYDVKM in the germline V gene. This CDR3 is built from 13 residues. V lost 8 bases and J lost 4, with 12 bases in between. In DNA, the CDR3 is TGTGCCAGCGGAGTTGATCGGAATCAGCCCCAGCATTTT. Its protein product is CASGVDRNQPQHF. The full variable domain, rest sourced from reference TRBV28 and TRBJ1-5, is DVKVTQSSRYLVKRTGEKVFLECVQDMDHENMFWYRQDPGLGLRLIYFSYDVKMKEKGDIPEGYSVSREKKERFSLILESASTNQTSMYLCASGVDRNQPQHFGDGTRLSIL.

This clone was detected a few times. This chain connects TRBV28 to TRBJ1-1; tentatively, D is TRBD1 (6 bases). CDR1 MDHEN and CDR2 SYDVKM come from the germline V gene. The ends were cut back, 5 bases at V and 3 bases at J, with 22 bases in the middle. The CDR3 totals 17 residues. CDR3 coding DNA: TGTGCCAGCAGTCGATTCAGGGGATCAGGTTCTGACACTGAAGCTTTCTTT. Translated, it gives CASSRFRGSGSDTEAFF.

The V call is TRBV7-2, the J call TRBJ2-1; TRBD2 matches 14 bases. Germline V CDR1 and CDR2: SGHTA, FQGNSA. V lost 5 bases and J lost 5; bases outside the gene matches: 5. The CDR3 is 16 residues long. CDR3 bases: TGTGCCAGCAGCCTACTGGGACTAGCGGGAGACAATGAGCAGTTCTTC. It specifies CASSLLGLAGDNEQFF.

For the CDR3, the DNA is TGTGCGGGGTCGACGGGGGGCGGGGGGCCCCAGCATTTT. The encoded protein is CAGSTGGGGPQHF. J is TRBJ1-5 and V is TRBV12-3 or TRBV12-4; D is possibly TRBD1 (6 bases). The CDR3 runs to 13 residues.

V gene TRBV7-2 combines with J gene TRBJ1-6; D may be TRBD1 (6 bases). Germline V lookup: CDR1 SGHTA, CDR2 FQGNSA. V was clipped by 3 bases and J by 10 bases, with 13 bases between them. The CDR3 spans 14 residues. CDR3 residues: CASSFFQGLSPLHF. The DNA of the CDR3 is TGTGCCAGCAGCTTTTTCCAGGGGTTGTCACCCCTCCACTTT.

The rearrangement links TRBV12-3 or TRBV12-4 to TRBJ1-2; 7 bases are shared with TRBD1. V was pared by 8 bases and J by 11 bases, with 11 bases of the junction left unmatched. The CDR3 length is 12 residues. The CDR3 is CASAWTGMGYTF. The CDR3 coding sequence is TGTGCCAGCGCCTGGACAGGCATGGGGTACACCTTC.

This clone was picked up one time. V and J are TRBV28 and TRBJ1-4; D is uncertain. The germline CDR1 and CDR2 sequences are MDHEN and SYDVKM. Between the trimmed V and J ends, which lost 5 bases and 8 bases, there was a span of 12 bases. The CDR3 loop spans 13 amino acids. The CDR3 protein is CASSPPWREKLFF. In DNA form, the CDR3 reads TGTGCCAGCAGTCCTCCATGGAGAGAAAAACTGTTTTTT.